This entry is about one T cell receptor beta chain. No antigen is known for it. The record originates from a study of T cells in Graves' hyperthyroidism and ophthalmopathy. Study observations and caveats: From stable hyperthyroidism, ophthalmopathy was separated by a 13 V-J model. Most thyroid clonotypes expanded above 0.001 were also detected in blood.

CDR3 size: 15 residues. Per the germline V gene, CDR1 is SGHKS and CDR2 is YYEKEE (reference sequence). The J segment lost 5 bases and the V segment lost 3 bases, leaving 8 bases of the junction unmatched. Lactation, pregnancy, other autoimmune disease or uncontrolled infection led to exclusion of patients. TCR beta CDR3 regions were amplified from RNA. Researchers ran a first-round RT-PCR on the TCR CDR3 using the HTBI primer set. TCRdb ran MiXCR on the multiplex PCR reads and lists one entry per CDR3 protein. The sample includes roughly 570,000 distinct CDR3 sequences, 35% to 55% of them seen just once.

This clonotype was sampled from an adult woman with Graves' disease, either hyperthyroidism or ophthalmopathy (not recorded which). The specimen was peripheral blood or thyroid tissue (not recorded which). The genes are TRBV5-5 and TRBJ2-5; 9 bases fit TRBD1. In DNA, the CDR3 is TGTGCCAGCAGCTACCCAGGACAGGGGTTGGAGACCCAGTACTTC. This sequence encodes CASSYPGQGLETQYF.